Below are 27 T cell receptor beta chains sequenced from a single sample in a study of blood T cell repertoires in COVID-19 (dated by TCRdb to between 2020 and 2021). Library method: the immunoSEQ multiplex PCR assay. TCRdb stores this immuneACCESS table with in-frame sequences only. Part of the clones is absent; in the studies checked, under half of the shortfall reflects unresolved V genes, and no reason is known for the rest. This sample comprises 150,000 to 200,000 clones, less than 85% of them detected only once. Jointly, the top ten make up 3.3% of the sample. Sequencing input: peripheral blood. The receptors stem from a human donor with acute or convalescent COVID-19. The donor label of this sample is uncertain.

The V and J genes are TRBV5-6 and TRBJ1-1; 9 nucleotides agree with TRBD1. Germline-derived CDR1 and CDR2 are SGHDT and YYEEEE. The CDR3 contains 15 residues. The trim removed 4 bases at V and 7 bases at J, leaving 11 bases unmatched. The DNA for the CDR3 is TGTGCCAGCAGCCCGTACAGGGGGCACGGGAGTGAAGCTTTCTTT. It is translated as CASSPYRGHGSEAFF.

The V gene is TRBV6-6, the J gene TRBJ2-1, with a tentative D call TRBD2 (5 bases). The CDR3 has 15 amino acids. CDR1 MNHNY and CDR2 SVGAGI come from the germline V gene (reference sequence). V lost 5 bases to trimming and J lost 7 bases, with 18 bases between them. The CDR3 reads CASSHPAGLGNEQFF. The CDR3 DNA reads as TGTGCCAGCAGTCACCCGGCGGGCCTGGGAAATGAGCAGTTCTTC.

CDR3 protein: CAWSQGQGIYGYTF. The CDR3 nucleotides read TGTGCCTGGAGCCAGGGACAGGGGATCTATGGCTACACCTTC. This rearrangement joins TRBV30 to TRBJ1-2, with 10 positions matching TRBD1. This CDR3 contains 14 residues. Trimming cost V 3 bases and J 4 bases; bases outside gene matches: 5. Germline CDR1 GTSNPN, CDR2 SVGIG (reference sequence).

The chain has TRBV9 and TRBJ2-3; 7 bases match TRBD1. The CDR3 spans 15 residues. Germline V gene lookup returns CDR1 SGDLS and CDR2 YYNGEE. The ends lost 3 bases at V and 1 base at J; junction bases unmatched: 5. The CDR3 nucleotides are TGTGCCAGCAGCGCAGTCGGGACAGGCACAGATACGCAGTATTTT. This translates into CASSAVGTGTDTQYF.

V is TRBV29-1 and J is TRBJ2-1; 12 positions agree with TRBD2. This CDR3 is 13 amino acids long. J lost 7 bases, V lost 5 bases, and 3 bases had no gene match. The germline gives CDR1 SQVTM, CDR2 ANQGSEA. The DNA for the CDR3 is TGCAGCGTTCCTAGCGGGGGGGCGAATGAGCAGTTCTTC. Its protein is CSVPSGGANEQFF.

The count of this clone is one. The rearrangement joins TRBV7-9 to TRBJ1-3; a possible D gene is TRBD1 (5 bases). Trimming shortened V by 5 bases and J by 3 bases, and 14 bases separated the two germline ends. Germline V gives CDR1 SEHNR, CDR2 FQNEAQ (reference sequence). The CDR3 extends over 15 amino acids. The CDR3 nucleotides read TGTGCCAGCAGCCCAACTGGAGGGGTTGGAAACACCATATATTTT. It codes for CASSPTGGVGNTIYF.

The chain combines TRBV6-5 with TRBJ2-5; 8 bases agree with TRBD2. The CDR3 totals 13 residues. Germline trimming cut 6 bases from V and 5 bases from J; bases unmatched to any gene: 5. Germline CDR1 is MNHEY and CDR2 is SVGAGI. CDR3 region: CASRGAGVETQYF. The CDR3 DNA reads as TGTGCCAGCAGAGGAGCGGGGGTGGAGACCCAGTACTTC.

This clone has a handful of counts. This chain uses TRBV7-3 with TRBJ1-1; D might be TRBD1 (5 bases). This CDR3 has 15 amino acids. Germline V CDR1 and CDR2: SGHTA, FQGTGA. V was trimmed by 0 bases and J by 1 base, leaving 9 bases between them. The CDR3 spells CASSLTSGGNTEAFF. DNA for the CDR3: TGTGCCAGCAGCTTAACTTCCGGGGGGAACACTGAAGCTTTCTTT.

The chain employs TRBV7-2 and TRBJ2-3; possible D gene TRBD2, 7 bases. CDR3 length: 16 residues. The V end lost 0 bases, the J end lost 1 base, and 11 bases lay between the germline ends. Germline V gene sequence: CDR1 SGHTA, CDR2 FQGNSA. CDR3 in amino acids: CASSLAGGPGTDTQYF. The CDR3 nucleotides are TGTGCCAGCAGCTTAGCGGGGGGGCCGGGCACAGATACGCAGTATTTT. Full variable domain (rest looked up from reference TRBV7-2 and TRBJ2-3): GAGVSQSPSNKVTEKGKDVELRCDPISGHTALYWYRQSLGQGLEFLIYFQGNSAPDKSGLPSDRFSAERTGGSVSTLTIQRTQQEDSAVYLCASSLAGGPGTDTQYFGPGTRLTVL.

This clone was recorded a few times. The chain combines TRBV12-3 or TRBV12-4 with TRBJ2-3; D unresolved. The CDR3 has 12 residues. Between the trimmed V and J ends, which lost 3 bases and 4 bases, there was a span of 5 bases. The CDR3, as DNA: TGTGCCAGCAGTTTCTACCCAGATACGCAGTATTTT. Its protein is CASSFYPDTQYF.

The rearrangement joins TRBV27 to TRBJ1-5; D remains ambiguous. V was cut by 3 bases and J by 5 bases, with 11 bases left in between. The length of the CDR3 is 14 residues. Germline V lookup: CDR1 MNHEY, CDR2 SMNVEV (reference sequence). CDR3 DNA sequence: TGTGCCAGCAGTTTCCTCCAGGATCATCAGCCCCAGCATTTT. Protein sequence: CASSFLQDHQPQHF.

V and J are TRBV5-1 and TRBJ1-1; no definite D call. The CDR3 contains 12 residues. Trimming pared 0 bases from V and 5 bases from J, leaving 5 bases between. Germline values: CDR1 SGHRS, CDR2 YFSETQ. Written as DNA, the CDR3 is TGCGCCAGCAGCTTGGAGAGTACTGAAGCTTTCTTT. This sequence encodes CASSLESTEAFF.

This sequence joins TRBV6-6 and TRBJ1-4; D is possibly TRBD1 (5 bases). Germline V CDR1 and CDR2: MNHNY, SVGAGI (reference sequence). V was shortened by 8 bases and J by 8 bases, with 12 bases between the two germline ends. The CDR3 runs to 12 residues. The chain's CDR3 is CASGQGREKLFF. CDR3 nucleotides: TGTGCCAGCGGGCAGGGCCGAGAAAAACTGTTTTTT.

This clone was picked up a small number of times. The CDR3 spells CASSLSNSNYGYTF. CDR3 DNA: TGTGCCAGCAGTCTCTCTAACTCCAACTATGGCTACACCTTC. J is TRBJ1-2 and V is TRBV2; no definite D call. The V end was cut by 5 bases, the J end by 2 bases, with 12 bases between. Looked up from germline, CDR1 is SNHLY and CDR2 is FYNNEI. This CDR3 region has 14 residues.

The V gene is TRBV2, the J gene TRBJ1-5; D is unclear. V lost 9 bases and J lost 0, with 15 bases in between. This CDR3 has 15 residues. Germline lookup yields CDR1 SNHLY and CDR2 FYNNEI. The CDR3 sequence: CASGSIGFSNQPQHF. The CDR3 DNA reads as TGTGCCAGTGGGAGTATCGGGTTTAGCAATCAGCCCCAGCATTTT.

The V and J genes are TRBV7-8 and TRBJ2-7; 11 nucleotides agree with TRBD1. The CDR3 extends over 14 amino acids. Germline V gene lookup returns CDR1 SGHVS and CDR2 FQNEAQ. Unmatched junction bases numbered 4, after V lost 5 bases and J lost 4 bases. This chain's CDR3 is CASSKGQGAYEQYF. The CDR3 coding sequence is TGTGCCAGCAGCAAAGGACAGGGGGCATACGAGCAGTACTTC.

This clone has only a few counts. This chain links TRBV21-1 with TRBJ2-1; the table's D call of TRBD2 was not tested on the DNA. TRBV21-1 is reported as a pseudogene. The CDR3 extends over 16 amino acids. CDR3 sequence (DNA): TGTGCCAGCAGCTACCGGACTAGCGGGGGGGCCAATGAGCAGTTCTTC. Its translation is CASSYRTSGGANEQFF.

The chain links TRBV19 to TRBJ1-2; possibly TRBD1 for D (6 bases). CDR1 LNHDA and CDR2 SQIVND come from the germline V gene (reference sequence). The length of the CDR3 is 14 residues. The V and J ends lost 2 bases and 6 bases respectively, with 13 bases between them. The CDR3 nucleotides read TGTGCCAGTAGTATAATGGCAGGGGCTGATGGCTACACCTTC. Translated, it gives CASSIMAGADGYTF.

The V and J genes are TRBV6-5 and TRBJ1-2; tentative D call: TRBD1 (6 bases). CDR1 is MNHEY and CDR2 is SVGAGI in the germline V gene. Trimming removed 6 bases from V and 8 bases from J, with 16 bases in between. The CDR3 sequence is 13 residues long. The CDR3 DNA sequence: TGTGCCAGCAGCCATACCGGGACAAAGGGCTACACCTTC. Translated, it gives CASSHTGTKGYTF.

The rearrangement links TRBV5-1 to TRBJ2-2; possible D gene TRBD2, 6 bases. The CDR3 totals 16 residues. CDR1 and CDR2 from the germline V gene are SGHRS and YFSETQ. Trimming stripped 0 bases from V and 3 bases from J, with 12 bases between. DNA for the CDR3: TGCGCCAGCAGCTTGGAGGCGGGACTGTACACCGGGGAGCTGTTTTTT. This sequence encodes CASSLEAGLYTGELFF.

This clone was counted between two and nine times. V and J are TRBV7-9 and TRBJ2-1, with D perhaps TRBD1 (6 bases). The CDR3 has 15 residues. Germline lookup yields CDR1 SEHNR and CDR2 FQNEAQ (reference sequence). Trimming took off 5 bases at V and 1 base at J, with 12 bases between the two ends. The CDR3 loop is CASSPSRGSYNEQFF. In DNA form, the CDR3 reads TGTGCCAGCAGCCCTTCCAGGGGTTCCTACAATGAGCAGTTCTTC.

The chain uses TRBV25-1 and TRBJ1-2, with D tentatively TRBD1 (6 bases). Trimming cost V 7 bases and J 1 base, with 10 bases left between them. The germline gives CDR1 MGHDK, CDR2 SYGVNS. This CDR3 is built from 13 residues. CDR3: CASKMDSNYGYTF. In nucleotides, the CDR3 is TGTGCCAGCAAAATGGACAGTAACTATGGCTACACCTTC.

The CDR3 coding sequence is TGTGCCAGCAGCGTACACAGGGAAGGGGACACTGAAGCTTTCTTT. Its protein is CASSVHREGDTEAFF. The chain is built from TRBV21-1 and TRBJ1-1; the table assigns TRBD1, which was not confirmed against the DNA. TRBV21-1 is assigned pseudogene status. The CDR3 runs 15 residues.

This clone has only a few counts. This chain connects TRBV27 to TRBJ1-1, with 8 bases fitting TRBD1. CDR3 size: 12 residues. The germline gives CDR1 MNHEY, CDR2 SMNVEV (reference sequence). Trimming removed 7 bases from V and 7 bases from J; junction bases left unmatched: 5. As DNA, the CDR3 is TGTGCCAGCATGGTCGGACAGGGTGAAGCTTTCTTT. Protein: CASMVGQGEAFF.

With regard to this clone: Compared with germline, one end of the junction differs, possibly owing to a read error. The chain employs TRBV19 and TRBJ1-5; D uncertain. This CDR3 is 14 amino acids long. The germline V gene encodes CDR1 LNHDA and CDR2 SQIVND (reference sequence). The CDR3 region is CASSLDISNQPQHF. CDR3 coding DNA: TGTGCCAGTAGTCTAGACATTAGCAATCAGCCCCAGCATTTT.

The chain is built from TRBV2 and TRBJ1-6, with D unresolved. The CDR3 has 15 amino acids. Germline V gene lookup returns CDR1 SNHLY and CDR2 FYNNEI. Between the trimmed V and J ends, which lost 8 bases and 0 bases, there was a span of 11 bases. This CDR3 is CASSFRGSYNSPLHF. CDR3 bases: TGTGCCAGCTCCTTCCGCGGCTCCTATAATTCACCCCTCCACTTT.

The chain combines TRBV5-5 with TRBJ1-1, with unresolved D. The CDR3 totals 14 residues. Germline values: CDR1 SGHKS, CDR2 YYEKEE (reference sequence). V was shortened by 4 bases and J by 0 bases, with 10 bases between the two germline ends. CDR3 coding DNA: TGTGCCAGCAGCCTCAGCGGCCTGAACACTGAAGCTTTCTTT. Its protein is CASSLSGLNTEAFF.